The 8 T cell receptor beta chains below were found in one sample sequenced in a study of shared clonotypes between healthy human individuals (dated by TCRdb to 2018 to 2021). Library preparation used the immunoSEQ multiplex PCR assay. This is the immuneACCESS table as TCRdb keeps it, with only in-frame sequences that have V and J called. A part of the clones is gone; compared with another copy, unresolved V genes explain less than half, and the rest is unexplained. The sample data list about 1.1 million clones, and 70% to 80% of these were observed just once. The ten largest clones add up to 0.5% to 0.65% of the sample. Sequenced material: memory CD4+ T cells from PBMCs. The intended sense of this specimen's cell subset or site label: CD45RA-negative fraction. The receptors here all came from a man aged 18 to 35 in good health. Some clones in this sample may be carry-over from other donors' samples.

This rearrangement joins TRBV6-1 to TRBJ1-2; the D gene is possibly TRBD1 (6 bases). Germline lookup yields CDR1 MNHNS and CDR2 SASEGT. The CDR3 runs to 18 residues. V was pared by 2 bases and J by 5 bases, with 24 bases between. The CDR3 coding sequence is TGTGCCAGCAGTGAAAGGGGGAGGGGCGCTGGGATCGGTTATGGCTACACCTTC. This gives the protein CASSERGRGAGIGYGYTF.

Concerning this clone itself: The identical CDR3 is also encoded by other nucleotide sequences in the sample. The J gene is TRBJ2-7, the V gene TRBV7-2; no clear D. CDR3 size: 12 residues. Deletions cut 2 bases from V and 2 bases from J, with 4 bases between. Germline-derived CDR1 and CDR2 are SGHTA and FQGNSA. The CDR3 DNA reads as TGTGCCAGCAGCTTACGCCCCTACGAGCAGTACTTC. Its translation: CASSLRPYEQYF. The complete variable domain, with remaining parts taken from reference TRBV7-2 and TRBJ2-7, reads GAGVSQSPSNKVTEKGKDVELRCDPISGHTALYWYRQSLGQGLEFLIYFQGNSAPDKSGLPSDRFSAERTGGSVSTLTIQRTQQEDSAVYLCASSLRPYEQYFGPGTRLTVT.

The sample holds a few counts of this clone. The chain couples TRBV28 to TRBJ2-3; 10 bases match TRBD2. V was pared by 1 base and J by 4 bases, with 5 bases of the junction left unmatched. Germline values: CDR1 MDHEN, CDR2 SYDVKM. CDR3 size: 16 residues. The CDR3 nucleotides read TGTGCCAGCAGTTTATCCACAGCGGGAGGGCCAGATACGCAGTATTTT. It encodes CASSLSTAGGPDTQYF.

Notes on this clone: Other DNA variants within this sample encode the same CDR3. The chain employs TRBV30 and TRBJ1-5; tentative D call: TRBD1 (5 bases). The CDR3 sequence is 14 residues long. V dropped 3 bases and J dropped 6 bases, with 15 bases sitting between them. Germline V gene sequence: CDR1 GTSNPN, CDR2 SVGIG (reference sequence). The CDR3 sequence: CAWRATGGGQPQHF. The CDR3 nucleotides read TGTGCCTGGAGAGCTACAGGCGGGGGTCAGCCCCAGCATTTT.

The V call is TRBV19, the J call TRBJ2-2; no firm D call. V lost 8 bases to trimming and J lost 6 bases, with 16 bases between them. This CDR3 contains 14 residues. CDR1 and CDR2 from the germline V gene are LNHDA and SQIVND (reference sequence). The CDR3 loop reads CASSFDPRSGELFF. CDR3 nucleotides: TGTGCCAGTTCTTTCGATCCGAGATCCGGGGAGCTGTTTTTT.

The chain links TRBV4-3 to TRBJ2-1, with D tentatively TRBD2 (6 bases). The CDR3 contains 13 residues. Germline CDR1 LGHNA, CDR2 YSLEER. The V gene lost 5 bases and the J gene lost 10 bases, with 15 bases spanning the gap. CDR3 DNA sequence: TGCGCCAGCAGCGTCAGACCCGGGAGCGAGCAGTTCTTC. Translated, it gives CASSVRPGSEQFF.

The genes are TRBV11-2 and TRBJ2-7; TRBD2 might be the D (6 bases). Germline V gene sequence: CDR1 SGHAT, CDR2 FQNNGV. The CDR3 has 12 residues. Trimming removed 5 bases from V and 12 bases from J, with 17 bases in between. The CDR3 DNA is TGTGCCAGCAGCCCCACGTGGGAGCGGGTGTACTTC. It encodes CASSPTWERVYF.

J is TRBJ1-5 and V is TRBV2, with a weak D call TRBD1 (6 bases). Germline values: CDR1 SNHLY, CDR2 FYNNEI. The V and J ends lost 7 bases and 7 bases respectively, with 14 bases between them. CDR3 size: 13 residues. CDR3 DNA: TGTGCCAGCACGGGAGGGGGACGGCAGCCCCAGCATTTT. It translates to CASTGGGRQPQHF.